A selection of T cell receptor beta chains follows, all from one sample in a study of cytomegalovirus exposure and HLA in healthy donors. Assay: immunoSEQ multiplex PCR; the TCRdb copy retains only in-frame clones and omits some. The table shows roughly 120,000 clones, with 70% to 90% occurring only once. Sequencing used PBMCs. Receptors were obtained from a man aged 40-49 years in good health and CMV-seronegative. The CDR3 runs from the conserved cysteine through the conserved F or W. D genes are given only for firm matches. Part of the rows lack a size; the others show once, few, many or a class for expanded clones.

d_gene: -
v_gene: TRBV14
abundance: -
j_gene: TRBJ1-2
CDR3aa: CASSPLGGTKNYGYTF
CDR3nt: TGTGCCAGCAGCCCCCTTGGGGGGACGAAAAACTATGGCTACACCTTC

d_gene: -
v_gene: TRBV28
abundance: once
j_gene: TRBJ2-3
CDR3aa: CASSLLGSRGDDTQYF
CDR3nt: TGTGCCAGCAGTTTGCTGGGTTCGCGGGGTGACGATACGCAGTATTTT

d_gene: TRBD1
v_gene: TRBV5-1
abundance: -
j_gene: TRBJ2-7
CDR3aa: CASSLGQGVWYEQYF
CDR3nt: TGCGCCAGCAGCTTGGGCCAGGGGGTTTGGTACGAGCAGTACTTC

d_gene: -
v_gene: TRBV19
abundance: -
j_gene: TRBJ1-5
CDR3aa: CASRTTGDSNQPQHF
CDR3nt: TGTGCCAGTAGGACGACAGGAGATAGCAATCAGCCCCAGCATTTT

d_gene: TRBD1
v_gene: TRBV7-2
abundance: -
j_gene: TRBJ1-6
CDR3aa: CASHTPGQGNSPLHF
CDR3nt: TGTGCCAGCCATACTCCGGGACAGGGGAATTCACCCCTCCACTTT

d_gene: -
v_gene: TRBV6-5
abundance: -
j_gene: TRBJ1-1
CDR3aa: CASSDYTAEAFF
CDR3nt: TGTGCCAGCAGTGATTATACGGCTGAAGCTTTCTTT

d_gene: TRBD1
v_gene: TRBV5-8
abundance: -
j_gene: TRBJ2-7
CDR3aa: CASSSQTGLRYEQYF
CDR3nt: TGTGCCAGCAGCTCTCAGACAGGGCTCCGATACGAGCAGTACTTC

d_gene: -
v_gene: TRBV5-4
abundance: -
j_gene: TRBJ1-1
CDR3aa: CASSLAGFKTEAFF
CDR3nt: TGTGCCAGCAGCTTGGCAGGGTTTAAGACTGAAGCTTTCTTT

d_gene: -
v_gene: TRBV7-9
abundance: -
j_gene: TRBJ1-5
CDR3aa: CASSVDSSNQPQHF
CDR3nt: TGTGCCAGCAGCGTCGACAGCTCCAATCAGCCCCAGCATTTT

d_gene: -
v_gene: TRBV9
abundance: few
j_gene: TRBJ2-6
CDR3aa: CASSVRGLGANVLTF
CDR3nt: TGTGCCAGCAGCGTTCGGGGTCTGGGGGCCAACGTCCTGACTTTC

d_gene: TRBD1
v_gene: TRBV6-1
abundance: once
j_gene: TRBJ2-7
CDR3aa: CASRGTGGFNEQYF
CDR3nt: TGTGCCAGCAGGGGGACAGGGGGCTTTAACGAGCAGTACTTC

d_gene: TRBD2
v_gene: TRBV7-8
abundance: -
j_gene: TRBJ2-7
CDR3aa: CASSLVTSGGYSYEQYF
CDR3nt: TGTGCCAGCAGCTTAGTGACTAGCGGGGGGTACTCCTACGAGCAGTACTTC

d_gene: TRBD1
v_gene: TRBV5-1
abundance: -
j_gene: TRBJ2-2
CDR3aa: CASSLEGAKSGELFF
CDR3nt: TGCGCCAGCAGCTTGGAGGGGGCAAAAAGCGGGGAGCTGTTTTTT

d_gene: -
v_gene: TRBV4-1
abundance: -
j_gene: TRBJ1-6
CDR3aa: CASSQGSGNSPLHF
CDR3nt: TGCGCCAGCAGCCAAGGGTCAGGGAATTCACCCCTCCACTTT

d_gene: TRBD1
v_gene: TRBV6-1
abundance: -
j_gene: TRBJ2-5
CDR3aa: CASSQGQGARETQYF
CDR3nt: TGTGCCAGCAGCCAAGGACAGGGGGCTAGGGAGACCCAGTACTTC

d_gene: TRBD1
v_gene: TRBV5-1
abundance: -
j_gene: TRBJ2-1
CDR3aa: CASSLEQGALHEQFF
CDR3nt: TGCGCCAGCAGCTTGGAGCAGGGGGCTCTCCATGAGCAGTTCTTC

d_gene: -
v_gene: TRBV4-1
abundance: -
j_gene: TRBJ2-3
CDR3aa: CASSQEQADTQYF
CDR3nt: TGCGCCAGCAGCCAAGAACAGGCAGATACGCAGTATTTT

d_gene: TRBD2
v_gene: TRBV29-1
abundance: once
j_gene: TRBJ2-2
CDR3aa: CSVVGNSGGAGGELFF
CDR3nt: TGCAGCGTTGTAGGGAATAGCGGGGGGGCCGGCGGGGAGCTGTTTTTT

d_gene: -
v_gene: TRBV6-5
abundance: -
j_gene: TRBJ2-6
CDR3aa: CASSQLRSGANVLTF
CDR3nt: TGTGCCAGCAGTCAACTCCGCTCTGGGGCCAACGTCCTGACTTTC

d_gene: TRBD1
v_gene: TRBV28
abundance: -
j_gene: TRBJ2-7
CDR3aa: CASSNSGQPEQYF
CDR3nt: TGTGCCAGCAGTAACTCGGGACAGCCCGAGCAGTACTTC

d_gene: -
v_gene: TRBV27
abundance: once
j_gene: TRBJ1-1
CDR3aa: CASGWGAEAFF
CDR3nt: TGTGCCAGCGGATGGGGGGCTGAAGCTTTCTTT

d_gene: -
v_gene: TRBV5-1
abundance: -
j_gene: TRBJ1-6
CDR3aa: CASSWTDRGNSPLHF
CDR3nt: TGCGCCAGCAGCTGGACAGATCGCGGGAATTCACCCCTCCACTTT

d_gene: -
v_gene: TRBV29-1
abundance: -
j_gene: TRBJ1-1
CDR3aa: CSVGGLNTEAFF
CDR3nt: TGCAGCGTTGGCGGTCTGAACACTGAAGCTTTCTTT

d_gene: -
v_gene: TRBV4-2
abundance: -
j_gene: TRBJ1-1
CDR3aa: CASSARSQNTEAFF
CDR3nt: TGTGCCAGCAGCGCACGGTCCCAGAACACTGAAGCTTTCTTT

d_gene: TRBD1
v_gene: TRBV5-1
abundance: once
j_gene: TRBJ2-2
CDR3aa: CASSGDRVGTGELFF
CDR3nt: TGCGCCAGCAGCGGAGACAGGGTGGGCACCGGGGAGCTGTTTTTT

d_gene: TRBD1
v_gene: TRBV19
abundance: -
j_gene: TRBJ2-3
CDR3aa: CASRAGTGITDTQYF
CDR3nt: TGTGCCAGTCGCGCCGGGACAGGAATCACAGATACGCAGTATTTT

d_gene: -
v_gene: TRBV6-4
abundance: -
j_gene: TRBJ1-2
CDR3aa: CASSARAGDYGYTF
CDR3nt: TGTGCCAGCAGTGCTAGGGCAGGGGACTATGGCTACACCTTC

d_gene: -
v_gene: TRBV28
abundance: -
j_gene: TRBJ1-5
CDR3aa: CASSLGGVQPQHF
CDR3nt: TGTGCCAGCAGTTTGGGAGGGGTTCAGCCCCAGCATTTT

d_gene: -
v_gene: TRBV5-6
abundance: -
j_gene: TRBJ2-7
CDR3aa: CASSPEGRPSYEQYF
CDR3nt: TGTGCCAGCAGCCCCGAAGGGAGGCCAAGCTACGAGCAGTACTTC

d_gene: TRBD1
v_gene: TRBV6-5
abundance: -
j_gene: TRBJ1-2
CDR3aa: CASSYRGQGANGYTF
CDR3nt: TGTGCCAGCAGTTACCGAGGACAGGGGGCAAATGGCTACACCTTC

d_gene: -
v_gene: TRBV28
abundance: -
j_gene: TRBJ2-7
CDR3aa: CASSLGRAYEQYF
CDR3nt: TGTGCCAGCAGTTTAGGCAGGGCGTACGAGCAGTACTTC

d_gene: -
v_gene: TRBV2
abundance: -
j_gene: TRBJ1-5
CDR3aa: CASSKDSHSNQPQHF
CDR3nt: TGTGCCAGCAGTAAGGACAGCCATAGCAATCAGCCCCAGCATTTT

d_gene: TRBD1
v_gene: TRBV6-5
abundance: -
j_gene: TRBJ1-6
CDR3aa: CASSYSGTGNSPLHF
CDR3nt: TGTGCCAGCAGTTACTCGGGGACAGGGAATTCACCCCTCCACTTT

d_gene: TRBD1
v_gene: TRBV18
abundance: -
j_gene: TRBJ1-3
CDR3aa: CASSLTGTGTLSAIYF
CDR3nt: TGTGCCAGCTCATTGACCGGGACAGGGACCCTCAGCGCCATATATTTT

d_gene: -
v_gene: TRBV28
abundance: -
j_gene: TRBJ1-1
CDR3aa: CASTGNTEAFF
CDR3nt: TGTGCCAGTACCGGGAACACTGAAGCTTTCTTT

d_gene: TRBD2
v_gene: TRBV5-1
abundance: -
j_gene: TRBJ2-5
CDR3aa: CASSLEGSGGQETQYF
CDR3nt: TGCGCCAGCAGCTTGGAAGGTAGCGGGGGGCAAGAGACCCAGTACTTC

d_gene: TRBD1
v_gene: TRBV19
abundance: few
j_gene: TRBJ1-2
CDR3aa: CASLRGQAASGGYTF
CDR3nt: TGTGCCAGTCTCCGGGGACAGGCGGCAAGTGGTGGCTACACCTTC

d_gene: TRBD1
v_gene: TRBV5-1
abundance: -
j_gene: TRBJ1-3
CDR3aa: CASSPGGTQGAGNTIYF
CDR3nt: TGCGCCAGCAGCCCCGGGGGTACACAGGGGGCTGGAAACACCATATATTTT

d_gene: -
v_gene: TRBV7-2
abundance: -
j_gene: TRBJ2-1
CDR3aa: CASSFDPGEKNEQFF
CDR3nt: TGTGCCAGCAGCTTCGACCCCGGGGAGAAGAATGAGCAGTTCTTC

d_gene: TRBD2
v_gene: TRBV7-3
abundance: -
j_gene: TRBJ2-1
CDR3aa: CASSLSGGSIYNEQFF
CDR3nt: TGTGCCAGCAGCCTCAGCGGGGGGTCCATCTACAATGAGCAGTTCTTC

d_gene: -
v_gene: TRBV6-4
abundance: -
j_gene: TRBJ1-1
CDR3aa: CASSEGDRPTEAFF
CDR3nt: TGTGCCAGCAGTGAGGGCGACAGGCCCACTGAAGCTTTCTTT

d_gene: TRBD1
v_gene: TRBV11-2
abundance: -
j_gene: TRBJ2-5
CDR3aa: CASSLVDRGFKETQYF
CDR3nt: TGTGCCAGCAGCTTAGTAGACAGGGGATTTAAAGAGACCCAGTACTTC

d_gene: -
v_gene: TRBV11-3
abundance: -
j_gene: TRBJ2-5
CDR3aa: CASSEFSGSRETQYF
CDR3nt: TGTGCCAGCAGCGAGTTCTCGGGAAGTCGAGAGACCCAGTACTTC

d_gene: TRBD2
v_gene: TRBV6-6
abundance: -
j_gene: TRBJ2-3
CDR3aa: CASSYSASGTDTQYF
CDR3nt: TGTGCCAGCAGTTACTCCGCTAGCGGAACAGATACGCAGTATTTT

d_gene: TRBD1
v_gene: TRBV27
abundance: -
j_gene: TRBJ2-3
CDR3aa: CASSVMGTGFTDTQYF
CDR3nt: TGTGCCAGCAGTGTAATGGGGACAGGTTTCACAGATACGCAGTATTTT

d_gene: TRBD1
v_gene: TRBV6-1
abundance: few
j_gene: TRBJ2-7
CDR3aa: CASSEARGRPDEQYF
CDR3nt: TGTGCCAGCAGTGAAGCAAGGGGGCGCCCGGACGAGCAGTACTTC

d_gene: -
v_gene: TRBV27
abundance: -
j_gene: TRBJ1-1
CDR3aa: CASSLRPGMNTEAFF
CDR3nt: TGTGCCAGCAGTTTACGCCCAGGTATGAACACTGAAGCTTTCTTT

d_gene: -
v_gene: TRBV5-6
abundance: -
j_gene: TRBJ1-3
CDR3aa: CASSLTEVNTIYF
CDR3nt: TGTGCCAGCAGCTTAACAGAAGTAAACACCATATATTTT

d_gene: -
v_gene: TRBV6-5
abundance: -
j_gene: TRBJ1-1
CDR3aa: CASSYDSRETEAFF
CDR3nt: TGTGCCAGCAGTTACGACAGTCGTGAGACTGAAGCTTTCTTT

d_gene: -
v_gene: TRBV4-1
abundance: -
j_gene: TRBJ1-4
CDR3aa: CASSQEPSGGFNEKLFF
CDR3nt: TGCGCCAGCAGCCAAGAACCTTCCGGGGGATTTAATGAAAAACTGTTTTTT